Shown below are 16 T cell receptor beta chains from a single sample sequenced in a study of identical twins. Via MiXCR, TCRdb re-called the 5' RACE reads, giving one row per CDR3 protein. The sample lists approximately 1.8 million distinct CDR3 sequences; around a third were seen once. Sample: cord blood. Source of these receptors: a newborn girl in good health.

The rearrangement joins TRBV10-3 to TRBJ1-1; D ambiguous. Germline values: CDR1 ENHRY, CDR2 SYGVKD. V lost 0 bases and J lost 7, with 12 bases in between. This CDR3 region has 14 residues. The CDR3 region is CAISESETAREAFF. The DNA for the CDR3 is TGTGCCATCAGTGAGTCTGAAACAGCTCGTGAAGCTTTCTTT.

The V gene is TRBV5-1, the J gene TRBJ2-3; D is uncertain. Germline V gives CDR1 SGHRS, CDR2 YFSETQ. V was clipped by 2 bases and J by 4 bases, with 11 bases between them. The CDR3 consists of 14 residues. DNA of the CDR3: TGCGCCAGCAGCTTTGACCGGAATCCAGATACGCAGTATTTT. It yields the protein CASSFDRNPDTQYF.

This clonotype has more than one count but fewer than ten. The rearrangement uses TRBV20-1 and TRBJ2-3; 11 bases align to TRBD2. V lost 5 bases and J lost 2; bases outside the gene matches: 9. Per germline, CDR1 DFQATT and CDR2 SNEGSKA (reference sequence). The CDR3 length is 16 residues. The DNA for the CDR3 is TGCAGTGCTGGAAAATTAGCGGGGGGGTACACAGATACGCAGTATTTT. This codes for CSAGKLAGGYTDTQYF.

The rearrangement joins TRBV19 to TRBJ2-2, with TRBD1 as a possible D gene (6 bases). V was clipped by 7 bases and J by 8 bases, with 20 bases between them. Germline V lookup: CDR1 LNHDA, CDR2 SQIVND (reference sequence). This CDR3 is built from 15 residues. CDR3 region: CASTPTGLGGGELFF. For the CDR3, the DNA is TGTGCCAGTACCCCAACAGGGCTCGGAGGAGGGGAGCTGTTTTTT.

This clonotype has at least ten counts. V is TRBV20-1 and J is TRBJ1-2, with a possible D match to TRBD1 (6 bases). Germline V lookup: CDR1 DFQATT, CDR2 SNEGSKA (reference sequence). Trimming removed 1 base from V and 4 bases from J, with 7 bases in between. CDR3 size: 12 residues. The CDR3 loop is CSARGQVYGYTF. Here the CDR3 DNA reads TGCAGTGCTAGAGGACAGGTCTATGGCTACACCTTC.

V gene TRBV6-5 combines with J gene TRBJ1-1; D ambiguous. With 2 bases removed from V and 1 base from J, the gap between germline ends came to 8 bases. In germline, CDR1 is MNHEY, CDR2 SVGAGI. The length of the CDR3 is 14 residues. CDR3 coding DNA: TGTGCCAGCAGTTACGGGAACAGGAACACTGAAGCTTTCTTT. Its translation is CASSYGNRNTEAFF.

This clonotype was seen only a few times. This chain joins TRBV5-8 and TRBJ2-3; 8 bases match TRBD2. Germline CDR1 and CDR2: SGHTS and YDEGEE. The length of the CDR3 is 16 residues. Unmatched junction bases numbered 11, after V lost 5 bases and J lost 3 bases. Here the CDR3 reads CASSFGQREITDTQYF. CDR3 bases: TGTGCCAGCAGTTTTGGGCAGCGGGAGATTACAGATACGCAGTATTTT.

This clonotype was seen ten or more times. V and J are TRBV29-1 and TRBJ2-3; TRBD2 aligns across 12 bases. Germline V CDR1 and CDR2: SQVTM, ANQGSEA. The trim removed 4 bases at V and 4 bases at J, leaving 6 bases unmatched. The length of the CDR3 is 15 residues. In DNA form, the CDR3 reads TGCAGCGTTGGGAGGACTAGCGGGGCTTCAGATACGCAGTATTTT. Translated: CSVGRTSGASDTQYF.

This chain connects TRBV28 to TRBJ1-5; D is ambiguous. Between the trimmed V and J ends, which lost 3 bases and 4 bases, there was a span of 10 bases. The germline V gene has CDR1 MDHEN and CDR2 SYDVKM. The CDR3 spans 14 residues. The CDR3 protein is CASSFRLENQPQHF. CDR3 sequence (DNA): TGTGCCAGCAGTTTCAGGCTGGAGAATCAGCCCCAGCATTTT. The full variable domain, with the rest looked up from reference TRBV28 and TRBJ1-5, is DVKVTQSSRYLVKRTGEKVFLECVQDMDHENMFWYRQDPGLGLRLIYFSYDVKMKEKGDIPEGYSVSREKKERFSLILESASTNQTSMYLCASSFRLENQPQHFGDGTRLSIL.

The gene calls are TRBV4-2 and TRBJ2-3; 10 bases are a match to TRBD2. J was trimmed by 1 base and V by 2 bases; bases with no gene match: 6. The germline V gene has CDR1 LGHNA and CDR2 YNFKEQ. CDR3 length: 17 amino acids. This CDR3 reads CASSQFLAGEGTDTQYF. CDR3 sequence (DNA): TGTGCCAGCAGCCAATTTCTAGCGGGGGAGGGCACAGATACGCAGTATTTT.

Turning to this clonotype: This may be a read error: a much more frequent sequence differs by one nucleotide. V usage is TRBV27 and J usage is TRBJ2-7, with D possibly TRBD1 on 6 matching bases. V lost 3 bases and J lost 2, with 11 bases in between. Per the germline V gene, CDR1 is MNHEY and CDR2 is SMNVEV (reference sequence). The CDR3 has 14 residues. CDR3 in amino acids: CASSFSDSTYEQYF. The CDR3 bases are TGTGCCAGCAGTTTTTCGGACAGCACCTACGAGCAGTACTTC.

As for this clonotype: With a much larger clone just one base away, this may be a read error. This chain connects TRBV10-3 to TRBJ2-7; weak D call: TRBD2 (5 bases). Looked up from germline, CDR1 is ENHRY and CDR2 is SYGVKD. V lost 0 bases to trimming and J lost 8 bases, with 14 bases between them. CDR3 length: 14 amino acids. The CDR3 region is CAISESAPEGKQYF. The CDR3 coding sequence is TGTGCCATCAGTGAGTCGGCTCCTGAGGGCAAGCAGTACTTC.

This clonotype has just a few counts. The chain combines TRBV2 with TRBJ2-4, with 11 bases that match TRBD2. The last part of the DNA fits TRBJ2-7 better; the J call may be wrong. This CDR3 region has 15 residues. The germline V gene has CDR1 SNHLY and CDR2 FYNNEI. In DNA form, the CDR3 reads TGTGCCAGCAGTGAAAGGGGACTAGCGGCCTACGAGCAGTACTTC. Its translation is CASSERGLAAYEQYF.

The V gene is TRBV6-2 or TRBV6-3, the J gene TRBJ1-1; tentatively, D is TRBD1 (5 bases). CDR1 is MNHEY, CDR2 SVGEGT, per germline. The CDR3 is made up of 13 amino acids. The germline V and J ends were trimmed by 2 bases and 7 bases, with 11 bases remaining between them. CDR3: CASSYLRVDEAFF. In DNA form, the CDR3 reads TGTGCCAGCAGTTACCTCAGGGTTGATGAAGCTTTCTTT.

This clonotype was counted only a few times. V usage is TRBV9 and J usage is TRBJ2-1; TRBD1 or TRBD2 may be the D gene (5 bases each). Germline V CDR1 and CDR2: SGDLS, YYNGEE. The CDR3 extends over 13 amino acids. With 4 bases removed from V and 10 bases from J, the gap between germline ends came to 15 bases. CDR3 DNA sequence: TGTGCCAGCAGCCTACGTGATCGGGGCGAGCAGTTCTTC. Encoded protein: CASSLRDRGEQFF.

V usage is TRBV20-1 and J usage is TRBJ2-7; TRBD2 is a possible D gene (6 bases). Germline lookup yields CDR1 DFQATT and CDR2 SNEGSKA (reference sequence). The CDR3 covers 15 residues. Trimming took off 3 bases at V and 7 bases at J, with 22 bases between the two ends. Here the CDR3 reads CSASCGGNSAWEQYF. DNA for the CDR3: TGCAGTGCTAGTTGCGGCGGGAACTCCGCATGGGAGCAGTACTTC.